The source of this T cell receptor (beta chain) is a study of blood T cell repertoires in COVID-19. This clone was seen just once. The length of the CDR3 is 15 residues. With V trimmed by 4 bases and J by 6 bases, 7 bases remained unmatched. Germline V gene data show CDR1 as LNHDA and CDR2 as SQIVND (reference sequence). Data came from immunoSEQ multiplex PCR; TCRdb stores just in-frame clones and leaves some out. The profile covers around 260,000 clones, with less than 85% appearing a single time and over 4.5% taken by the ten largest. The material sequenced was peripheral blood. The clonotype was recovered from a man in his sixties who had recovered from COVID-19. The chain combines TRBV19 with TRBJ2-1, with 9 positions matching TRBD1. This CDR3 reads CASSTAGTGTNEQFF. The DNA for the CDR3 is TGTGCCAGTAGTACGGCCGGGACAGGGACCAATGAGCAGTTCTTC. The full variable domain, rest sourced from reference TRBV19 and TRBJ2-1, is DGGITQSPKYLFRKEGQNVTLSCEQNLNHDAMYWYRQDPGQGLRLIYYSQIVNDFQKGDIAEGYSVSREKKESFPLTVTSAQKNPTAFYLCASSTAGTGTNEQFFGPGTRLTVL.